What follows are 32 T cell receptor beta chains derived from one specimen sequenced in a study of OX40 agonist ivuxolimab in advanced cancers. Library generation was performed with the immunoSEQ multiplex PCR assay. Not all clones reach the TCRdb copy of this immuneACCESS table, which keeps in-frame sequences only. Checked studies attribute under half of the gap to unresolved V genes and leave the rest unexplained. This sample lists about 79,000 clones; approximately 92% were detected once. In total, the top ten clones hold 7.1% of the sample. Sequenced here: CD4+ or CD8+ T cells sorted from blood, sampled in a trial of the OX40 agonist ivuxolimab. All receptors derive from an adult with an advanced solid tumor such as melanoma, head and neck, liver or kidney cancer.

The V and J genes are TRBV5-4 and TRBJ1-1; no firm D call. The CDR3 totals 13 residues. CDR1 SGHNT and CDR2 YYREEE come from the germline V gene (reference sequence). Between the trimmed V and J ends, which lost 2 bases and 1 base, there was a span of 6 bases. CDR3 coding DNA: TGTGCCAGCAGCTTTGGGAGGAACACTGAAGCTTTCTTT. As protein: CASSFGRNTEAFF. Full variable domain (remainder filled in from reference TRBV5-4 and TRBJ1-1): ETGVTQSPTHLIKTRGQQVTLRCSSQSGHNTVSWYQQALGQGPQFIFQYYREEENGRGNFPPRFSGLQFPNYSSELNVNALELDDSALYLCASSFGRNTEAFFGQGTRLTVV.

This clone was picked up a small number of times. This chain connects TRBV28 to TRBJ2-3; 10 bases map to TRBD1. CDR3 length: 15 residues. Trimming at V came to 5 bases and at J to 2 bases, leaving 4 bases not matched to a gene. Germline CDR1 reads MDHEN; CDR2 reads SYDVKM. Here the CDR3 reads CASSPRQGATDTQYF. The CDR3 DNA is TGTGCCAGCAGTCCTCGACAGGGGGCCACAGATACGCAGTATTTT.

This clone was detected only once. V gene TRBV12-5 combines with J gene TRBJ2-7; TRBD1 matches 7 bases. Per the germline V gene, CDR1 is LGHNT and CDR2 is FRNRAP. With V trimmed by 3 bases and J by 7 bases, 12 bases remained unmatched. The CDR3 has 15 residues. CDR3 bases: TGTGCTAGTGGTTTAGCCTCTGGACAGGCTCGTGAGCAGTACTTC. Translation: CASGLASGQAREQYF.

V and J are TRBV5-5 and TRBJ2-3, with D maybe TRBD2 (5 bases). Germline loops: CDR1 SGHKS, CDR2 YYEKEE (reference sequence). Trimming took off 4 bases at V and 2 bases at J, with 17 bases between the two ends. There are 16 residues in the CDR3. The DNA for the CDR3 is TGTGCCAGCAGCAGCGCAGGCCAGCGGCTCACAGATACGCAGTATTTT. Protein sequence: CASSSAGQRLTDTQYF.

The rearrangement joins TRBV6-1 to TRBJ1-2, with D uncertain. CDR3 length equals 13 residues. V gave up 9 bases and J gave up 0 bases, with 11 bases separating them. In germline, CDR1 is MNHNS, CDR2 SASEGT. Here the CDR3 DNA reads TGTGCCAGTCGACGGGCGACTAACTATGGCTACACCTTC. Amino acids: CASRRATNYGYTF.

Only a few counts were recorded for this clone. V is TRBV27 and J is TRBJ2-7, with D possibly being TRBD1 (6 bases). V was cut by 0 bases and J by 2 bases, with 14 bases left in between. The CDR3 is 16 residues long. Germline CDR1 reads MNHEY; CDR2 reads SMNVEV (reference sequence). The CDR3 DNA sequence: TGTGCCAGCAGTTTATCGATGGACAGCACACCCTACGAGCAGTACTTC. This sequence encodes CASSLSMDSTPYEQYF.

This clone was picked up one time. The V call is TRBV29-1, the J call TRBJ2-4; TRBD2 matches 9 bases. V lost 2 bases, J lost 7 bases, and 3 bases stayed unmatched. This CDR3 is 13 amino acids long. Germline V lookup: CDR1 SQVTM, CDR2 ANQGSEA. The CDR3 is CSVERLADNIQYF. In DNA form, the CDR3 reads TGCAGCGTTGAACGACTAGCGGATAACATTCAGTACTTC.

This chain uses TRBV7-2 with TRBJ1-2; unclear D gene. The CDR3 loop spans 13 amino acids. Germline V gene data show CDR1 as SGHTA and CDR2 as FQGNSA. V lost 2 bases and J lost 5, with 9 bases in between. In DNA form, the CDR3 reads TGTGCCAGCAGCTTAAAGGTTCTATATGGCTACACCTTC. This codes for CASSLKVLYGYTF.

A remark on this clone: An end of the junction differs from the germline gene, which may be a read error. The chain carries TRBV7-7 and TRBJ2-3; 12 bases match TRBD2. This CDR3 is built from 17 residues. Germline V CDR1 and CDR2: SSHAT, FNYEAQ (reference sequence). CDR3 sequence: CASSPAAGLAGLGTQYF. CDR3 sequence (DNA): TGTGCTAGCAGCCCCGCGGCAGGACTAGCGGGACTAGGAACGCAGTATTTT.

Written as DNA, the CDR3 is TGTGCCTGGAGAGGCGGGACCACTGTGGAGCAGTACTTC. Protein product: CAWRGGTTVEQYF. The chain carries TRBV30 and TRBJ2-7; possibly TRBD2 for D (6 bases). The germline V and J ends were trimmed by 3 bases and 7 bases, with 16 bases remaining between them. Germline assignment: CDR1 GTSNPN and CDR2 SVGIG (reference sequence). The CDR3 runs 13 residues.

With regard to this clone: A much more abundant neighbour one base away suggests this may be a read error. The same CDR3 is also encoded by other DNA sequences in this sample. The chain is built from TRBV6-5 and TRBJ1-4; TRBD1 matches at 8 bases. The CDR3 spans 14 residues. Unmatched junction bases numbered 7, after V lost 6 bases and J lost 7 bases. Germline V gene data show CDR1 as MNHEY and CDR2 as SVGAGI. This chain's CDR3 is CASRGQGFFEKLFF. The CDR3 DNA sequence: TGTGCCAGCAGAGGACAGGGCTTCTTTGAAAAACTGTTTTTT.

The rearrangement uses TRBV18 and TRBJ1-2, with D perhaps matching TRBD1 (5 bases). This CDR3 has 16 residues. CDR1 KGHSH and CDR2 LQKENI come from the germline V gene. V lost 4 bases and J lost 8, with 23 bases in between. CDR3 DNA: TGTGCCAGCTCACTCAGCCGGGACCCATCATCGGAAGGCTACACCTTC. Protein product: CASSLSRDPSSEGYTF.

This chain connects TRBV5-5 to TRBJ1-5; weak D call: TRBD1 (6 bases). Germline-derived CDR1 and CDR2 are SGHKS and YYEKEE (reference sequence). Trimming stripped 5 bases from V and 3 bases from J, with 12 bases between. The CDR3 sequence is 14 residues long. CDR3 residues: CASSPRGPNQPQHF. The CDR3 nucleotides are TGTGCCAGCAGTCCTCGGGGGCCCAATCAGCCCCAGCATTTT.

This chain links TRBV7-3 with TRBJ2-6, with 9 bases that match TRBD1. The CDR3 runs to 19 residues. V was clipped by 2 bases and J by 1 base; unmatched bases: 9. Germline lookup yields CDR1 SGHTA and CDR2 FQGTGA. CDR3 coding DNA: TGTGCCAGCAGCTTAGGTTCCGGGACAGGGATGTCTGGGGCCAACGTCCTGACTTTC. Protein product: CASSLGSGTGMSGANVLTF.

V is TRBV19 and J is TRBJ1-5; D possibly corresponds to TRBD1 (5 bases). The CDR3 totals 15 residues. The ends were cut back, 5 bases at V and 4 bases at J, with 15 bases in the middle. The germline V gene has CDR1 LNHDA and CDR2 SQIVND (reference sequence). The CDR3 is CASSPGRGPNQPQHF. CDR3 sequence (DNA): TGTGCCAGTAGTCCCGGTAGGGGCCCTAATCAGCCCCAGCATTTT.

The table lists this clone with a count of one. The chain links TRBV4-1 to TRBJ2-6; 7 bases map to TRBD1. V was pared by 1 base and J by 1 base, with 13 bases of the junction left unmatched. This CDR3 contains 20 residues. The germline CDR1 and CDR2 sequences are MGHRA and YSYEKL. As DNA, the CDR3 is TGCGCCAGCAGCCAAGTGTACCCCGGGACAGAAATTTCTGGGGCCAACGTCCTGACTTTC. This encodes CASSQVYPGTEISGANVLTF.

The chain carries TRBV2 and TRBJ2-5; 14 nucleotides agree with TRBD2. The CDR3 spans 15 residues. Trimming cost V 6 bases and J 10 bases; bases outside gene matches: 10. The germline CDR1 and CDR2 sequences are SNHLY and FYNNEI. The CDR3 here is CASRPGTSGSGSQYF. CDR3 bases: TGTGCCAGCAGACCAGGGACTAGCGGGAGTGGGAGCCAGTACTTC.

The rearrangement joins TRBV2 to TRBJ1-2; D remains unclear. Germline CDR1 reads SNHLY; CDR2 reads FYNNEI. The CDR3 contains 15 residues. V was pared by 4 bases and J by 5 bases, with 17 bases between. CDR3 DNA: TGTGCCAGCAGTGCCGGAAATGTGGGAGGGTATGGCTACACCTTC. Its translation is CASSAGNVGGYGYTF.

V gene TRBV7-2 combines with J gene TRBJ2-7; no clear D. CDR1 and CDR2 from the germline V gene are SGHTA and FQGNSA. The CDR3 length is 14 residues. The V gene lost 2 bases and the J gene lost 0 bases, with 8 bases spanning the gap. The CDR3 sequence: CASSLSTSSYEQYF. In DNA form, the CDR3 reads TGTGCCAGCAGCTTATCCACGAGCTCCTACGAGCAGTACTTC.

The chain carries TRBV11-3 and TRBJ2-1, with unresolved D. V gave up 5 bases and J gave up 5 bases, with 13 bases separating them. The germline V gene encodes CDR1 SGHNT and CDR2 YENEEA. The length of the CDR3 is 14 residues. CDR3 coding DNA: TGTGCCAGCAGCCCTCTGGGCGTAAACAATGAGCAGTTCTTC. This translates into CASSPLGVNNEQFF.

The sample holds one count of this clone. The chain employs TRBV29-1 and TRBJ2-5, with D perhaps TRBD1 or TRBD2 (6 bases each). The CDR3 extends over 13 amino acids. Germline V lookup: CDR1 SQVTM, CDR2 ANQGSEA. The V end was cut by 7 bases, the J end by 5 bases, with 17 bases between. The CDR3 protein is CSGTLGGRETQYF. The CDR3 DNA reads TGCAGCGGTACCCTCGGGGGCCGGGAGACCCAGTACTTC.

This clone was counted once. The V call is TRBV6-6, the J call TRBJ2-1, with D possibly being TRBD1 or TRBD2 (7 bases each). This CDR3 has 15 residues. Germline V gives CDR1 MNHNY, CDR2 SVGAGI (reference sequence). Trimming removed 8 bases from V and 12 bases from J, with 26 bases in between. The CDR3 coding sequence is TGTGCCAGCTACGAGCGGGGACAGTCTTTGTCTGGGCAGTTCTTC. It translates to CASYERGQSLSGQFF.

The rearrangement uses TRBV5-1 and TRBJ2-5; no firm D call. Trimming shortened V by 5 bases and J by 3 bases, and 11 bases separated the two germline ends. The CDR3 totals 13 residues. Germline lookup yields CDR1 SGHRS and CDR2 YFSETQ. The CDR3 spells CASRQLLEETQYF. As DNA, the CDR3 is TGCGCCAGCAGGCAGCTCTTAGAAGAGACCCAGTACTTC.

This chain links TRBV18 with TRBJ2-2; D remains ambiguous. This CDR3 spans 15 amino acids. The ends were cut back, 3 bases at V and 1 base at J, with 9 bases in the middle. CDR1 is KGHSH, CDR2 LQKENI, per germline. The CDR3 DNA is TGTGCCAGCTCACCGGAACAAGGGAACACCGGGGAGCTGTTTTTT. This translates into CASSPEQGNTGELFF.

This sequence joins TRBV10-2 and TRBJ1-1; TRBD1 matches at 8 bases. The V gene's germline CDR1 is WSHSY and CDR2 SAAADI. This CDR3 is built from 14 residues. Germline trimming cut 4 bases from V and 4 bases from J; bases unmatched to any gene: 5. The CDR3 sequence: CASSGQGAGTEAFF. The CDR3 DNA reads as TGCGCCAGCAGTGGTCAGGGGGCCGGCACTGAAGCTTTCTTT.

The chain carries TRBV29-1 and TRBJ2-5, with 9 bases identical to TRBD2. This CDR3 has 13 residues. Germline CDR1 reads SQVTM; CDR2 reads ANQGSEA. Germline trimming cut 4 bases from V and 3 bases from J; bases unmatched to any gene: 3. This CDR3 is CSVAASGKETQYF. The CDR3 nucleotides are TGCAGCGTTGCTGCTAGCGGGAAAGAGACCCAGTACTTC.

This sequence joins TRBV6-5 and TRBJ1-1; a weak D match, TRBD1 (5 bases). CDR3 length: 14 residues. The germline CDR1 and CDR2 sequences are MNHEY and SVGAGI. V shed 5 bases and J shed 0 bases, with 10 bases lying between them. The CDR3 loop is CASSRGRMNTEAFF. The CDR3 region has the DNA TGTGCCAGCAGTCGGGGGAGGATGAACACTGAAGCTTTCTTT.

The chain uses TRBV11-3 and TRBJ2-2; tentatively, D is TRBD2 (5 bases). The CDR3 length is 14 residues. Germline CDR1 reads SGHNT; CDR2 reads YENEEA. The V end lost 0 bases, the J end lost 7 bases, and 9 bases lay between the germline ends. CDR3 sequence reads: CASSLDEGVGELFF. In DNA form, the CDR3 reads TGTGCCAGCAGCTTAGATGAGGGCGTCGGGGAGCTGTTTTTT.

This clone was counted once. The rearrangement uses TRBV18 and TRBJ1-1; 7 bases map to TRBD1. Per germline, CDR1 KGHSH and CDR2 LQKENI. The V gene end was trimmed by 0 bases and the J gene end by 4 bases; junction bases not matched to a gene: 5. CDR3 length equals 15 residues. Here the CDR3 DNA reads TGTGCCAGCTCACCACCGGGACAGCTTACCACTGAAGCTTTCTTT. Translating gives CASSPPGQLTTEAFF.

V usage is TRBV6-5 and J usage is TRBJ1-4; 7 bases match TRBD1. Germline loops: CDR1 MNHEY, CDR2 SVGAGI. The CDR3 has 15 amino acids. J lost 7 bases, V lost 0 bases, and 5 bases had no gene match. The CDR3 sequence: CASSYSGTASEKLFF. The CDR3 bases are TGTGCCAGCAGTTACTCTGGGACAGCATCTGAAAAACTGTTTTTT.

This clone occurred once. The V gene is TRBV5-4, the J gene TRBJ2-5, with D possibly matching TRBD2 (5 bases). The CDR3 sequence is 14 residues long. The germline CDR1 and CDR2 sequences are SGHNT and YYREEE (reference sequence). The germline V and J ends were trimmed by 1 base and 6 bases, with 13 bases remaining between them. The chain's CDR3 is CASSLPGFGKTQYF. For the CDR3, the DNA is TGTGCCAGCAGCTTGCCTGGGTTCGGGAAGACCCAGTACTTC.

The chain combines TRBV10-3 with TRBJ2-3, with 12 bases that match TRBD2. The J segment lost 2 bases and the V segment lost 4 bases, leaving 4 bases of the junction unmatched. The CDR3 is 16 amino acids. Germline CDR1 is ENHRY and CDR2 is SYGVKD. CDR3 in DNA: TGTGCCATCAGTGCTAGCGGGAGGGCTCTCACAGATACGCAGTATTTT. The encoded protein is CAISASGRALTDTQYF.